Sequencing of this TCR beta chain was carried out in a study of blood T cells in healthy people across ages. The V and J ends lost 2 bases and 6 bases respectively, with 11 bases between them. CDR3 size: 13 residues. The germline V gene encodes CDR1 SGHNT and CDR2 YYREEE (reference sequence). Together with a sample-barcoded 5' primer, a J-beta primer mix was included in a second PCR lasting about 7 to 12 cycles. Every molecule of cDNA carried a tag from a template-switch adaptor with 12 random nucleotides. TCRdb reprocessed the 5' RACE reads with MiXCR, giving one entry per CDR3 protein. The table shows 550,000 to 800,000 distinct CDR3 sequences, with approximately 30% occurring only once. A few counts support this clonotype.

The chain links TRBV5-4 to TRBJ1-2; D possibly corresponds to TRBD1 (5 bases). This clonotype was obtained from a woman of 80 years or more in good health. Sequencing was carried out using blood. The CDR3 loop reads CASSFGGTDGYTF. In DNA form, the CDR3 reads TGTGCCAGCAGCTTTGGGGGTACAGATGGCTACACCTTC.